This T cell receptor (beta chain) comes out of a study of Ad26.COV2.S vaccination and SARS-CoV-2 variants. This table comes from immunoSEQ multiplex PCR, and its TCRdb copy is limited to in-frame clones, with some not included. This table has roughly 100,000 clones, about 78% appearing once. This CDR3 has 14 residues. The V end lost 6 bases, the J end lost 5 bases, and 16 bases lay between the germline ends. Looked up from germline, CDR1 is MNHEY and CDR2 is SVGAGI. As to this clone: Its antigen is still unknown.

Whole-study findings and limits: TCR breadth and depth estimates may have understated total T cell responses. A substantial breadth of spike-specific CD8+ and CD4+ T cell responses after vaccination has been reported. Spike-specific TCR breadth in vaccine recipients exceeded that seen in placebo recipients. Those who received vaccine or placebo ended up with similar non-spike TCR breadth.

The material was peripheral blood, obtained after recovery from COVID-19. The chain carries TRBV6-5 and TRBJ1-1, with D possibly being TRBD1 (6 bases). This TCR came from a human donor who had recovered from COVID-19. The CDR3 region has the DNA TGTGCCAGCAGCGAGTGGGGGGGGCTGACTGAAGCTTTCTTT. This encodes CASSEWGGLTEAFF.